A single sample is the source of the 10 T cell receptor beta chains below, sequenced in a study of blood T cells in healthy people across ages. PCR was performed a second time for about 7 to 11 cycles using a sample-barcoded 5' primer and a J-beta primer mix. TCRdb ran MiXCR on the 5' RACE reads and lists one entry per CDR3 protein. The sample shows 600,000 or so distinct CDR3 sequences, under 55% of them seen only once. The specimen sequenced was blood. These receptors were obtained from an elderly man in good health.

The chain employs TRBV30 and TRBJ1-4; D gene unclear. Germline V lookup: CDR1 GTSNPN, CDR2 SVGIG (reference sequence). Trimming shortened V by 0 bases and J by 5 bases, and 10 bases separated the two germline ends. CDR3 length: 14 residues. The CDR3, as DNA: TGTGCCTGGAGTGTAGGCTCAGCAAATGAAAAACTGTTTTTT. Protein: CAWSVGSANEKLFF.

This clonotype was counted only a few times. The chain is built from TRBV5-1 and TRBJ2-3; TRBD2 matches at 11 bases. Trimming cost V 2 bases and J 2 bases; bases outside gene matches: 4. The CDR3 is 16 residues long. Germline assignment: CDR1 SGHRS and CDR2 YFSETQ. In nucleotides, the CDR3 is TGCGCCAGCAGCTTCGGGACTAGCGGAGACACAGATACGCAGTATTTT. It codes for CASSFGTSGDTDTQYF.

This clonotype was seen once. J is TRBJ1-2 and V is TRBV12-3 or TRBV12-4, with D possibly TRBD1 on 5 matching bases. The germline V and J ends were trimmed by 5 bases and 6 bases, with 16 bases remaining between them. This CDR3 is built from 14 residues. CDR3 in DNA: TGTGCCAGCAGTGTAGACGGGGACCTCCATGGCTACACCTTC. Its protein product is CASSVDGDLHGYTF.

This clonotype occurred a few times. The V and J genes are TRBV7-2 and TRBJ2-3; the D gene is possibly TRBD2 (7 bases). Germline values: CDR1 SGHTA, CDR2 FQGNSA. CDR3 length: 16 amino acids. The germline V and J ends were trimmed by 2 bases and 10 bases, with 22 bases remaining between them. For the CDR3, the DNA is TGTGCCAGCAGCTTAATCTCCGGGGGGCCCTCAGGGGCGCAGTATTTT. Protein product: CASSLISGGPSGAQYF.

The chain combines TRBV20-1 with TRBJ2-4, with D unclear. In germline, CDR1 is DFQATT, CDR2 SNEGSKA (reference sequence). The CDR3 totals 14 residues. The V gene lost 6 bases and the J gene lost 0 bases, with 12 bases spanning the gap. The CDR3 is CSAPQTLAKNIQYF. Written as DNA, the CDR3 is TGCAGTGCCCCTCAGACATTAGCCAAAAACATTCAGTACTTC.

This clonotype came up a few times. The rearrangement uses TRBV4-3 and TRBJ2-1, with 13 positions matching TRBD2. After removal of 3 bases from V and 7 bases from J, the junction contained 9 bases not matched to a gene. The CDR3 extends over 17 amino acids. Germline V lookup: CDR1 LGHNA, CDR2 YSLEER. The CDR3 DNA sequence: TGCGCCAGCAGCCAGACTAGCGGGAGGTTTAGGGTTAATGAGCAGTTCTTC. Its translation: CASSQTSGRFRVNEQFF.

This clonotype was seen only a few times. The chain links TRBV27 to TRBJ1-2; no definite D call. The CDR3 runs to 13 residues. Germline-derived CDR1 and CDR2 are MNHEY and SMNVEV (reference sequence). V was cut by 5 bases and J by 3 bases, with 10 bases left in between. DNA for the CDR3: TGTGCCAGCAGTAAGGGTACAGACTATGGCTACACCTTC. Amino acid sequence: CASSKGTDYGYTF.

In its sample, this clonotype was seen a few times. The chain employs TRBV29-1 and TRBJ1-1; D is possibly TRBD1 (5 bases). The length of the CDR3 is 11 residues. The V gene lost 1 base and the J gene lost 11 bases, with 11 bases spanning the gap. CDR1 is SQVTM, CDR2 ANQGSEA, per germline. CDR3 protein: CSVEVGTRAFF. CDR3 in DNA: TGCAGCGTTGAAGTCGGGACTCGGGCTTTCTTT.

The V and J genes are TRBV5-1 and TRBJ2-5, with D unresolved. The end of the DNA fits TRBJ2-7 better, so the J call may be wrong. The CDR3 extends over 14 amino acids. Germline CDR1 is SGHRS and CDR2 is YFSETQ. Here the CDR3 reads CASSLGGTLYEQYF. CDR3 bases: TGCGCCAGCAGCTTGGGGGGAACCCTTTACGAGCAGTACTTC.

The table lists this clonotype with a count of one. CDR3 DNA sequence: TGTGCCAGCAGCGTGACCTCAATAGGAGATACGCAGTATTTT. Its protein product is CASSVTSIGDTQYF. The chain links TRBV7-2 to TRBJ2-3; D gene ambiguous. V was shortened by 5 bases and J by 5 bases, with 14 bases between the two germline ends. The CDR3 runs to 14 residues. Germline loops: CDR1 SGHTA, CDR2 FQGNSA.